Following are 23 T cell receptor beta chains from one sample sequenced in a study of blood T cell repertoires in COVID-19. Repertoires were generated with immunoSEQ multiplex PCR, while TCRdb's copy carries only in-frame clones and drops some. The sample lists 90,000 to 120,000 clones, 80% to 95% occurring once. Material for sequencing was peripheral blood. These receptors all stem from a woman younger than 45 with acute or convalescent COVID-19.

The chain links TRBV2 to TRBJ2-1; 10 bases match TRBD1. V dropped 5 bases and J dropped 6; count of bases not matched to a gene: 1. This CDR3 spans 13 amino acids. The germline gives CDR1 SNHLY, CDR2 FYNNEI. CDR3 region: CASSRTGGNEQFF. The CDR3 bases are TGTGCCAGCAGTCGGACAGGGGGCAATGAGCAGTTCTTC. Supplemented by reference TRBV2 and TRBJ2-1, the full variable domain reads EPEVTQTPSHQVTQMGQEVILRCVPISNHLYFYWYRQILGQKVEFLVSFYNNEISEKSEIFDDQFSVERPDGSNFTLKIRSTKLEDSAMYFCASSRTGGNEQFFGPGTRLTVL.

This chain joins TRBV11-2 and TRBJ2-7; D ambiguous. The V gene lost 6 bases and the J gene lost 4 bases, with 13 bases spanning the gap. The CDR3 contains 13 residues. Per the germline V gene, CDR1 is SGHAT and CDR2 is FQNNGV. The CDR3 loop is CASSLVPDYEQYF. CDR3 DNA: TGTGCCAGCAGTCTAGTGCCTGATTACGAGCAGTACTTC.

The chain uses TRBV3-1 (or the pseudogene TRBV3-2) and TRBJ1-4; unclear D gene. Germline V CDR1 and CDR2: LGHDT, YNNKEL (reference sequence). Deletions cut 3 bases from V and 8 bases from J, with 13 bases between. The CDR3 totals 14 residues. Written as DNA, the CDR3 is TGTGCCAGCAGCCACCGAGGTCCTGTGGAAAAACTGTTTTTT. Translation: CASSHRGPVEKLFF.

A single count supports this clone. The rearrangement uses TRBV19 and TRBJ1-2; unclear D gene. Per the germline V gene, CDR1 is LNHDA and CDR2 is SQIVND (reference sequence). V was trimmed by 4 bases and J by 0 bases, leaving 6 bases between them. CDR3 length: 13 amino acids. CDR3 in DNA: TGTGCCAGTAGTACTAATACTAACTATGGCTACACCTTC. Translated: CASSTNTNYGYTF.

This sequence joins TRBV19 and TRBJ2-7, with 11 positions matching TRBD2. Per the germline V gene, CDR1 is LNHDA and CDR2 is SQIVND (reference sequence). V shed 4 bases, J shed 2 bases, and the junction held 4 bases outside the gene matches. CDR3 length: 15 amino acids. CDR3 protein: CASSTYSGRAYEQYF. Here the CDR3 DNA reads TGTGCCAGTAGTACCTATAGCGGGAGGGCCTACGAGCAGTACTTC.

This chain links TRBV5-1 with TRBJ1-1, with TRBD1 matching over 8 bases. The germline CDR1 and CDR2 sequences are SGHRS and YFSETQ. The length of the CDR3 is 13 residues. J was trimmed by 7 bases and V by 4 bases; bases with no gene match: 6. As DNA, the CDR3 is TGCGCCAGCAGCGGTGGACAGGGCATTGAAGCTTTCTTT. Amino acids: CASSGGQGIEAFF.

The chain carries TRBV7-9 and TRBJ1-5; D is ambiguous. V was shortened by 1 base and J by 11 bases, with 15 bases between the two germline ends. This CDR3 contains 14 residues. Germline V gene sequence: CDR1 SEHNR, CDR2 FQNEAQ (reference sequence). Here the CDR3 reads CASSLGATGSTQHF. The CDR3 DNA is TGTGCCAGCAGCTTAGGAGCGACCGGGAGTACCCAGCATTTT.

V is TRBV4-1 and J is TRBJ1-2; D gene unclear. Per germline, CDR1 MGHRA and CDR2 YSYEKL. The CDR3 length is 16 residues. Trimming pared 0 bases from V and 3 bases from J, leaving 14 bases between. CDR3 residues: CASSQDFVGQDYGYTF. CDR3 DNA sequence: TGCGCCAGCAGCCAAGATTTTGTGGGCCAGGACTATGGCTACACCTTC.

CDR3 DNA sequence: TGCGCCAGCAGCTTGGGTGCGGAGAGCTCCTACGAGCAGTACTTC. Translated: CASSLGAESSYEQYF. V is TRBV5-1 and J is TRBJ2-7; D is unclear. There are 15 residues in the CDR3. The V end was cut by 0 bases, the J end by 0 bases, with 10 bases between. Germline V gene sequence: CDR1 SGHRS, CDR2 YFSETQ.

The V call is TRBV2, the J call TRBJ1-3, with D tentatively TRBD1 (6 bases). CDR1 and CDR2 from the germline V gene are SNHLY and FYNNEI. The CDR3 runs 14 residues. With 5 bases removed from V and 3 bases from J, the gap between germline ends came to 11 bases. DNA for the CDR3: TGTGCCAGCAGTAGCCGGACAGTTGGAAACACCATATATTTT. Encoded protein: CASSSRTVGNTIYF.

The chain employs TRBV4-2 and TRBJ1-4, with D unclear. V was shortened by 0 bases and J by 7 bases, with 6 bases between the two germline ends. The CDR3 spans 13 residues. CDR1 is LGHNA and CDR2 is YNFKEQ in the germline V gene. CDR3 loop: CASSQDGFEKLFF. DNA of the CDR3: TGTGCCAGCAGCCAAGACGGGTTTGAAAAACTGTTTTTT.

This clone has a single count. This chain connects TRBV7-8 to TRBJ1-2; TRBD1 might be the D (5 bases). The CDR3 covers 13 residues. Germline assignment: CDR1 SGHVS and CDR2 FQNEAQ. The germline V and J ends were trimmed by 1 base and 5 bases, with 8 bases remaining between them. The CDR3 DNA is TGTGCCAGCAGCTTAGGACAGCCTTATGGCTACACCTTC. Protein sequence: CASSLGQPYGYTF. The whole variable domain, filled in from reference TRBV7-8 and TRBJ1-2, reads GAGVSQSPRYKVAKRGQDVALRCDPISGHVSLFWYQQALGQGPEFLTYFQNEAQLDKSGLPSDRFFAERPEGSVSTLKIQRTQQEDSAVYLCASSLGQPYGYTFGSGTRLTVV.

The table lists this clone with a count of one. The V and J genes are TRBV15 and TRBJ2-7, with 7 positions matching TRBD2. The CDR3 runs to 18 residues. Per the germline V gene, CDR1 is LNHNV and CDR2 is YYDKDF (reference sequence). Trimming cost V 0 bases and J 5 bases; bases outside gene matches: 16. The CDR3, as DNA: TGTGCCACCAGCAGAGATCGGGGCCCTAAGCGGGGAATGGACGAGCAGTACTTC. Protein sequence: CATSRDRGPKRGMDEQYF. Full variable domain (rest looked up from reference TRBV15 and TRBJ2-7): DAMVIQNPRYQVTQFGKPVTLSCSQTLNHNVMYWYQQKSSQAPKLLFHYYDKDFNNEADTPDNFQSRRPNTSFCFLDIRSPGLGDTAMYLCATSRDRGPKRGMDEQYFGPGTRLTVT.

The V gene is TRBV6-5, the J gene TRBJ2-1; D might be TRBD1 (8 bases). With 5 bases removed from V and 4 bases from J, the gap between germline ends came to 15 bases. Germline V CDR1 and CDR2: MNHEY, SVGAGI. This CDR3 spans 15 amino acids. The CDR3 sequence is CASSITGGGYNEQFF. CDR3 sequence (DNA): TGTGCCAGCAGTATTACAGGGGGGGGGTACAATGAGCAGTTCTTC.

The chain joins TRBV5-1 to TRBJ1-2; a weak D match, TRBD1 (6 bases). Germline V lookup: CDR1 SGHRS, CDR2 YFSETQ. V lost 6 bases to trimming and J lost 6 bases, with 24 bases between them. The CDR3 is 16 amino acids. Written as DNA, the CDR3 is TGCGCCAGCACCCCTGACAGGTTCCCGGCGGTAAATGGCTACACCTTC. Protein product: CASTPDRFPAVNGYTF.

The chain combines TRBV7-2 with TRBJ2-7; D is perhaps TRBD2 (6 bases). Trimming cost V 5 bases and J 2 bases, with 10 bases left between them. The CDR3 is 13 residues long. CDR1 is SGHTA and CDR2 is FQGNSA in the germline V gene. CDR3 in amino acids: CASSAGTPYEQYF. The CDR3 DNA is TGTGCCAGCAGCGCCGGGACTCCCTACGAGCAGTACTTC.

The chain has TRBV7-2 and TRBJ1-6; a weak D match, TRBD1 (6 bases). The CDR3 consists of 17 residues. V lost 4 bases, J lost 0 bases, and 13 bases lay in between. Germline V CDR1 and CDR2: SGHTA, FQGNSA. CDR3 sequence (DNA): TGTGCCAGCAGCTGGGGGGGGCTCAGCTCCTATAATTCACCCCTCCACTTT. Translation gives CASSWGGLSSYNSPLHF.

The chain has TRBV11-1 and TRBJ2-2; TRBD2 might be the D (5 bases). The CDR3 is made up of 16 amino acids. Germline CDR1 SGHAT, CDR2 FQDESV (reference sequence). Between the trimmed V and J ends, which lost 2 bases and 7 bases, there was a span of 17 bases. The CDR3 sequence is CASSLPGLYRDGELFF. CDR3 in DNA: TGTGCCAGCAGCTTACCCGGACTCTACCGGGACGGGGAGCTGTTTTTT.

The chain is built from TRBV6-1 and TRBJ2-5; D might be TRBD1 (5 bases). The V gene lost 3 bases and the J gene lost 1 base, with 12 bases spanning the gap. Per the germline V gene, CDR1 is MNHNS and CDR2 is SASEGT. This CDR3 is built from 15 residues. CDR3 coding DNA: TGTGCCAGCAGTGATCCGACAGCGATCCAAGAGACCCAGTACTTC. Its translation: CASSDPTAIQETQYF.

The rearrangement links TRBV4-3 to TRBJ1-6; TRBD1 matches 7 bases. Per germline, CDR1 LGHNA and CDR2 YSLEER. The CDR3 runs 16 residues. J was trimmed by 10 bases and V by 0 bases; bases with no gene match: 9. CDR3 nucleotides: TGCGCCAGCAGCCAAGATCTCGAGGGGGCAGGGTCACCCCTCCACTTT. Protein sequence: CASSQDLEGAGSPLHF.

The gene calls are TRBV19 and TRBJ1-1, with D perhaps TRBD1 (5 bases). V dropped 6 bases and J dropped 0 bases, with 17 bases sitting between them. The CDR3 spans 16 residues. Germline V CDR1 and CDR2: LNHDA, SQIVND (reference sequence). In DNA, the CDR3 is TGTGCCAGTAGGAATAAAGGGGTGGCTATGAACACTGAAGCTTTCTTT. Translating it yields CASRNKGVAMNTEAFF.

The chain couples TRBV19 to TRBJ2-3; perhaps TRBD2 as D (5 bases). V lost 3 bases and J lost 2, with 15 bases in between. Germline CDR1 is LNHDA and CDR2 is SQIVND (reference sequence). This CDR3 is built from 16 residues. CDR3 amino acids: CASSIRLAGLTDTQYF. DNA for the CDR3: TGTGCCAGTAGTATTCGCCTAGCTGGACTCACAGATACGCAGTATTTT.

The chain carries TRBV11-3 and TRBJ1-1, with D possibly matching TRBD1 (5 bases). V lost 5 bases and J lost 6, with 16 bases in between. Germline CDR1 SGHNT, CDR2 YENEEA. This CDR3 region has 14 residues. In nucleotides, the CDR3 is TGTGCCAGCAGCCTAGGCGGGGCAGTCCCTGAAGCTTTCTTT. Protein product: CASSLGGAVPEAFF.